This T cell receptor beta chain was profiled in a study of OX40 agonist ivuxolimab in advanced cancers. CDR1 and CDR2 from the germline V gene are SGHNT and YYREEE (reference sequence). The V gene end was trimmed by 4 bases and the J gene end by 0 bases; junction bases not matched to a gene: 13. The CDR3 is made up of 19 amino acids. Study-level findings and limits: Patients with a partial response at 0.1-3.0 mg/kg had among the lowest clonal expansion. Circulating CD4+ and CD8+ T cells showed clonal expansion by week 6 at 0.1 to 3.0 mg/kg.

Only in-frame clones appear in the TCRdb table, and some are missing; sequencing was by immunoSEQ multiplex PCR. The sample includes more than 50,000 clones, more than 75% of them seen just once. Details on this clone: Its specificity is not known.

The rearrangement uses TRBV5-4 and TRBJ1-6, with 7 bases lining up with TRBD1. This TCR was recovered from an adult with an advanced solid tumor such as melanoma, head and neck, liver or kidney cancer. Here the sequenced sample was CD4+ or CD8+ T cells sorted from blood, taken in a trial of the OX40 agonist ivuxolimab. CDR3 DNA: TGTGCCAGCAGCCTCCCCCGGGACAGAGAAAGCTCCTATAATTCACCCCTCCACTTT. Amino acid sequence: CASSLPRDRESSYNSPLHF.